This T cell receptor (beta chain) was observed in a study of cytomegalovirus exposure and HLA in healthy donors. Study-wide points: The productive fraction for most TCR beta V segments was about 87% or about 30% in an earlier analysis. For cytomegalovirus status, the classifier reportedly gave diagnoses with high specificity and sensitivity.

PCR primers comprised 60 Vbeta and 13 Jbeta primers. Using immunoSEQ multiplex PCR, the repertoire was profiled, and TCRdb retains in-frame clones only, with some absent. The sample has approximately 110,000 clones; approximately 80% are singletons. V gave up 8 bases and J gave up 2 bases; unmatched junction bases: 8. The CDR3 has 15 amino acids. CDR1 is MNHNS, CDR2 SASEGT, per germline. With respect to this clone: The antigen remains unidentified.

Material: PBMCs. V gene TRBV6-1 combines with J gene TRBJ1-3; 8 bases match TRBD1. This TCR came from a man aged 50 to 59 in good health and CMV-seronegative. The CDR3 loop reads CASSRTGRTGNTIYF. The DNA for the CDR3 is TGTGCCAGCTCCCGGACAGGGAGGACTGGAAACACCATATATTTT.